This T cell receptor (beta chain) was recovered during a study of long-term antiretroviral therapy in people with HIV. Run at survey level, the immunoSEQ assay was version v3.0. Data came from immunoSEQ multiplex PCR; TCRdb stores just in-frame clones and leaves some out. Found here are 20,000 to 25,000 clones, approximately 81% of them singletons; the top ten hold approximately 12%. This TCR was sampled from a man in his forties with HIV. The sample here was unsorted PBMCs, taken 0.1 years before starting antiretroviral therapy.

The CDR3 loop reads CASSPGGGVSYEQYF. CDR3 coding DNA: TGTGCCAGCAGCCCCGGGGGAGGGGTCTCCTACGAGCAGTACTTC. The chain couples TRBV7-9 to TRBJ2-7; 7 bases line up with TRBD2. The CDR3 is made up of 15 amino acids. Germline CDR1 reads SEHNR; CDR2 reads FQNEAQ (reference sequence). Unmatched junction bases numbered 7, after V lost 5 bases and J lost 0 bases.